Listed here is a single TCR beta chain. This entry comes from a study of blood T cell repertoires in COVID-19. Study overall: Donors in the United States, Italy and Spain gave samples during acute or convalescent COVID-19. PBMCs, B-cell-depleted T cells, or T cells provided the cDNA or gDNA that made up the material.

Authors' processing steps: The authors estimated nucleated cell counts from reference gene primer amplification. TCRdb's copy holds only in-frame clones and misses some; the assay was immunoSEQ multiplex PCR. The DNA gave D and trimming, while V, J and clone size come from that table. The table shows more than 150,000 clones, with about four fifths occurring only once. The sequencing input was peripheral blood. The receptor comes from a human donor in a cohort sampled during active COVID-19.

The CDR3 sequence is CASRPGGAGETQYF. In DNA, the CDR3 is TGTGCCAGCCGCCCGGGGGGGGCCGGGGAGACCCAGTACTTC. The chain uses TRBV6-5 and TRBJ2-5; TRBD2 agrees at 8 bases. Trimming at V came to 8 bases and at J to 5 bases, leaving 10 bases not matched to a gene. Germline V CDR1 and CDR2: MNHEY, SVGAGI. The CDR3 runs 14 residues.